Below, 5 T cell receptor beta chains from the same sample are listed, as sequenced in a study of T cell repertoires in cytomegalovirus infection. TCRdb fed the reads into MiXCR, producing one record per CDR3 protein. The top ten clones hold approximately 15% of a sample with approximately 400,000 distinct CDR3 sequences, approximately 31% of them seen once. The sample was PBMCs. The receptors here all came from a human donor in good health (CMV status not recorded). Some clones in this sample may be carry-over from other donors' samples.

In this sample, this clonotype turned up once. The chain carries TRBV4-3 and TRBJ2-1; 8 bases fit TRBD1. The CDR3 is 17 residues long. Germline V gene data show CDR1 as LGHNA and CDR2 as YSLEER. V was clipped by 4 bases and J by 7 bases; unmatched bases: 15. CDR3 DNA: TGCGCCAGCAGCCGAACCGGCGGGGCAGGGGGCGGGAATGAGCAGTTCTTC. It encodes CASSRTGGAGGGNEQFF.

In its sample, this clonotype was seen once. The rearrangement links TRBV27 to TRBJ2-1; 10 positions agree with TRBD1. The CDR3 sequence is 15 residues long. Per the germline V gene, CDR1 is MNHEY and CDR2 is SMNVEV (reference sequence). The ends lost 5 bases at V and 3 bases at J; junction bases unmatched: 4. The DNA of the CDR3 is TGTGCCAGCAGTCGACGGGACAGGGGCTACAATGAGCAGTTCTTC. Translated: CASSRRDRGYNEQFF.

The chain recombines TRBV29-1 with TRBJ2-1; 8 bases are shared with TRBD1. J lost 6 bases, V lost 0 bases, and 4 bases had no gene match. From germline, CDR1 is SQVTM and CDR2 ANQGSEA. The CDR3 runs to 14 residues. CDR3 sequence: CSVEDGGQGNEQFF. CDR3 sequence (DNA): TGCAGCGTTGAAGATGGCGGACAGGGCAATGAGCAGTTCTTC.

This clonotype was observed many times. CDR3 region: CASSQEETSGTETQYF. The CDR3, as DNA: TGTGCCAGCAGCCAAGAGGAGACTAGCGGAACGGAGACCCAGTACTTC. V usage is TRBV4-2 and J usage is TRBJ2-5; TRBD2 aligns across 9 bases. The junction had 7 bases not matched to a gene; V was cut back by 0 bases and J by 5 bases. The CDR3 sequence is 16 residues long. Germline V gene lookup returns CDR1 LGHNA and CDR2 YNFKEQ.

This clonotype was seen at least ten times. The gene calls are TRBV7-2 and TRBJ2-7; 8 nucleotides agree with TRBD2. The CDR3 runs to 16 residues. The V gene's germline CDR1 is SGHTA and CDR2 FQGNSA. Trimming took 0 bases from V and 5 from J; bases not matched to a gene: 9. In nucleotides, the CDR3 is TGTGCCAGCAGCTTAGCGCCGGGGGGGCGCGGTGACGAGCAGTACTTC. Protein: CASSLAPGGRGDEQYF.